These 17 T cell receptor beta chains were all obtained from the same sample, sequenced in a study of OX40 agonist ivuxolimab in advanced cancers. TCRdb keeps only in-frame clones here, not all; method: immunoSEQ multiplex PCR. The sample holds roughly 24,000 clones, approximately 85% seen once. Material: CD4+ or CD8+ T cells sorted from blood, obtained in a trial of the OX40 agonist ivuxolimab. These receptors originate from an adult with an advanced solid tumor such as melanoma, head and neck, liver or kidney cancer.

The chain has TRBV7-8 and TRBJ1-5; D remains ambiguous. The V and J ends lost 2 bases and 8 bases respectively, with 7 bases between them. The CDR3 sequence is 12 residues long. The V gene's germline CDR1 is SGHVS and CDR2 FQNEAQ. The CDR3, as DNA: TGTGCCAGCAGCTTAAGGGAAGAGCCCCAGCATTTT. It yields the protein CASSLREEPQHF.

CDR3 sequence (DNA): TGTGCCAGCAGCTTAGTCGGACAGGGGCCCTACGAGCAGTACTTC. As protein: CASSLVGQGPYEQYF. The chain recombines TRBV13 with TRBJ2-7, with TRBD1 matching over 9 bases. The CDR3 loop spans 15 amino acids. Germline-derived CDR1 and CDR2 are PRHDT and FYEKMQ (reference sequence). Germline trimming cut 1 base from V and 2 bases from J; bases unmatched to any gene: 3.

V and J are TRBV7-6 and TRBJ2-1, with a weak D call TRBD1 (6 bases). V dropped 1 base and J dropped 0 bases, with 22 bases sitting between them. This CDR3 is built from 20 residues. Germline V lookup: CDR1 SGHVS, CDR2 FNYEAQ. CDR3 sequence (DNA): TGTGCCAGCAGCTTAGTAGGGGGTAAAAATCTCCCCAGCTCCTACAATGAGCAGTTCTTC. Its translation is CASSLVGGKNLPSSYNEQFF. Variable domain in full (rest from reference TRBV7-6 and TRBJ2-1): GAGVSQSPRYKVTKRGQDVALRCDPISGHVSLYWYRQALGQGPEFLTYFNYEAQQDKSGLPNDRFSAERPEGSISTLTIQRTEQRDSAMYRCASSLVGGKNLPSSYNEQFFGPGTRLTVL.

The chain employs TRBV5-8 and TRBJ2-7, with D perhaps matching TRBD1 or TRBD2 (5 bases each). CDR1 and CDR2 from the germline V gene are SGHTS and YDEGEE. The CDR3 consists of 13 residues. The ends were cut back, 3 bases at V and 2 bases at J, with 9 bases in the middle. The CDR3 region has the DNA TGTGCCAGCAGCTGGGGGAATACCTACGAGCAGTACTTC. Translation: CASSWGNTYEQYF.

The V gene is TRBV10-3, the J gene TRBJ2-2, with TRBD2 as a possible D gene (6 bases). Germline values: CDR1 ENHRY, CDR2 SYGVKD. CDR3 length: 14 residues. V was shortened by 10 bases and J by 2 bases, with 14 bases between the two germline ends. The CDR3: CATSWDSNTGELFF. As DNA, the CDR3 is TGTGCCACTTCCTGGGACTCTAACACCGGGGAGCTGTTTTTT.

The chain links TRBV27 to TRBJ2-5; TRBD2 agrees at 7 bases. This CDR3 contains 15 residues. Per germline, CDR1 MNHEY and CDR2 SMNVEV (reference sequence). J was trimmed by 0 bases and V by 3 bases; bases with no gene match: 4. In DNA form, the CDR3 reads TGTGCCAGCAGTTTCACTCTAGCGGACCAAGAGACCCAGTACTTC. This codes for CASSFTLADQETQYF.

The gene calls are TRBV29-1 and TRBJ2-7; D perhaps matches TRBD1 (6 bases). This CDR3 has 13 residues. CDR1 is SQVTM, CDR2 ANQGSEA, per germline. V was trimmed by 7 bases and J by 0 bases, leaving 13 bases between them. The CDR3 DNA is TGCAGCGCGTGGACAGTTAGCTCCTACGAGCAGTACTTC. It specifies CSAWTVSSYEQYF.

This clone was seen a single time. CDR3 residues: CASSVSGSSGYNEQFF. The CDR3 nucleotides read TGTGCCAGCAGCGTAAGCGGGTCTAGCGGTTACAATGAGCAGTTCTTC. The V gene is TRBV9, the J gene TRBJ2-1; 7 bases map to TRBD2. J lost 4 bases, V lost 1 base, and 8 bases had no gene match. The CDR3 is 16 amino acids. Germline CDR1 SGDLS, CDR2 YYNGEE.

This chain links TRBV7-9 with TRBJ1-5; perhaps TRBD1 as D (6 bases). The CDR3 extends over 15 amino acids. V shed 4 bases and J shed 6 bases, with 16 bases lying between them. Germline assignment: CDR1 SEHNR and CDR2 FQNEAQ (reference sequence). This CDR3 reads CASSSGPEGGQPQHF. DNA of the CDR3: TGTGCCAGCAGCTCCGGACCCGAGGGGGGTCAGCCCCAGCATTTT.

V and J are TRBV4-3 and TRBJ1-2, with 12 bases aligning to TRBD1. Germline V gives CDR1 LGHNA, CDR2 YSLEER. The CDR3 has 15 amino acids. Trimming at V came to 3 bases and at J to 4 bases, leaving 3 bases not matched to a gene. For the CDR3, the DNA is TGCGCCAGCAGCCAGGGGACAGGGGGCGCCTATGGCTACACCTTC. Protein sequence: CASSQGTGGAYGYTF.

This chain connects TRBV7-6 to TRBJ2-7, with 8 positions matching TRBD2. V dropped 2 bases and J dropped 6; count of bases not matched to a gene: 3. Germline V gives CDR1 SGHVS, CDR2 FNYEAQ. The length of the CDR3 is 13 residues. The CDR3 region has the DNA TGTGCCAGCAGCTTATACGGGACTAGCGAGCAGTACTTC. Its translation: CASSLYGTSEQYF. Full variable domain (missing parts from reference TRBV7-6 and TRBJ2-7): GAGVSQSPRYKVTKRGQDVALRCDPISGHVSLYWYRQALGQGPEFLTYFNYEAQQDKSGLPNDRFSAERPEGSISTLTIQRTEQRDSAMYRCASSLYGTSEQYFGPGTRLTVT.

The chain joins TRBV25-1 to TRBJ2-1, with a weak D call TRBD2 (6 bases). Germline values: CDR1 MGHDK, CDR2 SYGVNS. This CDR3 has 16 amino acids. Trimming cost V 3 bases and J 3 bases, with 15 bases left between them. CDR3 coding DNA: TGTGCCAGCAGTGACCTCTCTGGGGGACTCTACAATGAGCAGTTCTTC. It is translated as CASSDLSGGLYNEQFF.

The chain uses TRBV7-2 and TRBJ2-5, with D possibly TRBD1 on 5 matching bases. With the DNA end fitting TRBJ2-7 better, the J assignment may be wrong. The germline V gene has CDR1 SGHTA and CDR2 FQGNSA. The CDR3 has 12 amino acids. CDR3: CASSMDNYEQYF. The CDR3 DNA is TGTGCCAGCAGCATGGACAATTACGAGCAGTACTTC.

The rearrangement uses TRBV28 and TRBJ2-7; D is possibly TRBD1 (5 bases). Germline V CDR1 and CDR2: MDHEN, SYDVKM. The V end lost 4 bases, the J end lost 6 bases, and 10 bases lay between the germline ends. The CDR3 loop spans 12 amino acids. The CDR3 region is CASSSTELEQYF. In DNA form, the CDR3 reads TGTGCCAGCAGTTCGACAGAGCTCGAGCAGTACTTC.

V and J are TRBV25-1 and TRBJ2-7, with 7 nucleotides matching TRBD1. This CDR3 contains 14 residues. Unmatched junction bases numbered 2, after V lost 3 bases and J lost 0 bases. Germline assignment: CDR1 MGHDK and CDR2 SYGVNS. CDR3 sequence: CASSETGTSYEQYF. The CDR3 bases are TGTGCCAGCAGTGAGACAGGGACCTCCTACGAGCAGTACTTC.

The chain uses TRBV7-9 and TRBJ1-6; TRBD1 might be the D (5 bases). In germline, CDR1 is SEHNR, CDR2 FQNEAQ (reference sequence). V lost 5 bases and J 4 bases, leaving 15 bases between the germline ends. There are 16 residues in the CDR3. CDR3 nucleotide sequence: TGTGCCAGCAGCCGAGACAGCGGACCTTATAATTCACCCCTCCACTTT. It specifies CASSRDSGPYNSPLHF.

The V call is TRBV29-1, the J call TRBJ1-1; D ambiguous. The germline gives CDR1 SQVTM, CDR2 ANQGSEA. The CDR3 extends over 11 amino acids. Trimming took 2 bases from V and 6 from J, leaving 7 bases between them. CDR3 loop: CSVETVPEAFF. DNA of the CDR3: TGCAGCGTTGAAACGGTCCCTGAAGCTTTCTTT. Complete variable domain (other parts from reference TRBV29-1 and TRBJ1-1): SAVISQKPSRDICQRGTSLTIQCQVDSQVTMMFWYRQQPGQSLTLIATANQGSEATYESGFVIDKFPISRPNLTFSTLTVSNMSPEDSSIYLCSVETVPEAFFGQGTRLTVV.